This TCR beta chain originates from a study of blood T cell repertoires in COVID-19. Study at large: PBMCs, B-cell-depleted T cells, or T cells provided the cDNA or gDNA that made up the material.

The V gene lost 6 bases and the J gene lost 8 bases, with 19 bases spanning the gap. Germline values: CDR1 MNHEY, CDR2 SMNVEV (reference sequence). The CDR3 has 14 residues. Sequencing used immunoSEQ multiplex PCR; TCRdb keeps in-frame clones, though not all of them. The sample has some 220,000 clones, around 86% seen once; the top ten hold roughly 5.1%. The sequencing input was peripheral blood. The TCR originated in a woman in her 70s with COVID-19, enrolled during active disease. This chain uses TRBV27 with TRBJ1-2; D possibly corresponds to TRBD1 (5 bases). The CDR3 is CASSSLLGGKGYTF. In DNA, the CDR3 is TGTGCCAGCAGCTCCCTGCTGGGGGGGAAGGGCTACACCTTC.